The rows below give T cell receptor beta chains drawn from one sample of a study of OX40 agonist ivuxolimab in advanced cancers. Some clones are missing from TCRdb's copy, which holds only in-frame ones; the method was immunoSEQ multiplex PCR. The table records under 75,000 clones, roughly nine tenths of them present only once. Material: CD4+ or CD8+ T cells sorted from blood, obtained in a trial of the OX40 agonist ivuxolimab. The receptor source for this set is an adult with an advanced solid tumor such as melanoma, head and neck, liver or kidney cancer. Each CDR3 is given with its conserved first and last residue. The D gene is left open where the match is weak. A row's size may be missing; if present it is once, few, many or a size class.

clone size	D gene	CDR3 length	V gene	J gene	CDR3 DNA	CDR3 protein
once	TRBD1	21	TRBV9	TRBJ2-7	TGTGCCAGCAGCGTAGCGGAATCCGGGACAGGGGGCACCAAAAGCTCCTACGAGCAGTACTTC	CASSVAESGTGGTKSSYEQYF
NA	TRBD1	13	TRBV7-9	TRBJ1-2	TGTGCCAGCAGGACAGGGGGCGATTATGGCTACACCTTC	CASRTGGDYGYTF
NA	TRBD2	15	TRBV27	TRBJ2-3	TGTGCCAGCAGTTTAGGGCTAGCGGGAGTTTATACGCAGTATTTT	CASSLGLAGVYTQYF
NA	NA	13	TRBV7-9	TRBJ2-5	TGTGCCAGCAGCTTCCAGGCGCAAGAGACCCAGTACTTC	CASSFQAQETQYF
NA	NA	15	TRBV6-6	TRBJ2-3	TGTGCCAGCATGGGGGAGAAGGGCTTGCTGGATACGCAGTATTTT	CASMGEKGLLDTQYF
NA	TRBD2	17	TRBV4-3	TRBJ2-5	TGCGCCAGCAGCCAAGATGTGCCTAGCGGGCTCCAAGAGACCCAGTACTTC	CASSQDVPSGLQETQYF
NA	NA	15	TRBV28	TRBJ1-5	TGTGCCAGCAGTTTAGACGGCAGGGTAGGACAGCCCCAGCATTTT	CASSLDGRVGQPQHF
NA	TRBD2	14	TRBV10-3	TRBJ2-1	TGTGCCATCATGGCTAGCGGGGCTTACAATGAGCAGTTCTTC	CAIMASGAYNEQFF
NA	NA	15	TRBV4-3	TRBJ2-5	TGCGCCAGCAGCCAATCCCCGGGTACTCAAGAGACCCAGTACTTC	CASSQSPGTQETQYF
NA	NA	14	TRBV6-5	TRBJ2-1	TGTGCCACTTCAAGGGGGAAATCCTACAATGAGCAGTTCTTC	CATSRGKSYNEQFF
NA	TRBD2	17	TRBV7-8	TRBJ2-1	TGTGCCAGCAGCTTCAATAGCGGGTATAGCTCCTACAATGAGCAGTTCTTC	CASSFNSGYSSYNEQFF
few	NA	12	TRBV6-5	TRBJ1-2	TGTGCCAGCAGTCGGGGGGTGGATGGCTACACCTTC	CASSRGVDGYTF
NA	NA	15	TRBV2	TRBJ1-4	TGTGCCAGCAGTGAAAGGGAATACGATAATGAAAAACTGTTTTTT	CASSEREYDNEKLFF
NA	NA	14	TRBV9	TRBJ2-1	TGTGCCAGCAGCCCCGGGACTCCTAACAATGAGCAGTTCTTC	CASSPGTPNNEQFF